The clone carrying this T cell receptor (beta chain) was seen a single time. This entry comes from a study of blood T cell repertoires in COVID-19. Data came from immunoSEQ multiplex PCR; TCRdb stores just in-frame clones and leaves some out. The sample has a few hundred thousand clones; around 84% are singletons. In assigning cohorts, the study relied on participant-reported clinical history. With 3 bases removed from V and 11 bases from J, the gap between germline ends came to 19 bases. The CDR3 totals 14 residues. Per the germline V gene, CDR1 is SNHLY and CDR2 is FYNNEI. The sample consisted of PBMCs or T cells enriched from blood (not recorded which). This receptor was obtained from a man aged 40-49 years who had recovered from COVID-19. The V gene is TRBV2, the J gene TRBJ1-1; tentative D call: TRBD1 (5 bases). The CDR3 DNA reads TGTGCCAGCAGTGATTGGGGGGGTAGCTCGTTGGCTTTCTTT. It yields the protein CASSDWGGSSLAFF.